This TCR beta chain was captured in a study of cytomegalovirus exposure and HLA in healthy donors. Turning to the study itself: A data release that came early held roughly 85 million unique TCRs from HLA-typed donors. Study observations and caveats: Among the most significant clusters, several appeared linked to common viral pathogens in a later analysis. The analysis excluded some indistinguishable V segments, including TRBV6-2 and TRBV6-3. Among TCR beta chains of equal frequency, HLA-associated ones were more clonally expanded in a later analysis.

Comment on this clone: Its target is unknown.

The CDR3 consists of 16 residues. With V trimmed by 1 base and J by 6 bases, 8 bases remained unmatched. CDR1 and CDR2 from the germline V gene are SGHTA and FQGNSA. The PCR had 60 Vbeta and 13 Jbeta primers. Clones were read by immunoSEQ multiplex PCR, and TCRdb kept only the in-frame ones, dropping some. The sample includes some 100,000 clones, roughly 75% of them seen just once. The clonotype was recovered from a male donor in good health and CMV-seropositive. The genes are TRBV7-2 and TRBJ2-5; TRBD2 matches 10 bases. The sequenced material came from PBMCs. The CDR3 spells CASSLGPSGGAQTQYF. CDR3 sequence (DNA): TGTGCCAGCAGCTTAGGGCCTAGCGGGGGCGCGCAGACCCAGTACTTC.